This TCR beta chain stems from a study of Ad26.COV2.S vaccination and SARS-CoV-2 variants. Study summary: Ad26.COV2.S, an intramuscular injection, was given once or twice 56 days apart.

The CDR3 loop spans 13 amino acids. Looked up from germline, CDR1 is GTSNPN and CDR2 is SVGIG (reference sequence). Trimming took 2 bases from V and 4 from J, leaving 11 bases between them. Produced via immunoSEQ multiplex PCR; TCRdb's table is partial and in-frame only. Of some 250,000 clones in the sample, around 87% were seen once. Treatment denoted: around 19 received Ad26.COV2.S at low or high dose, single or two shots; several received placebo; per-sample allocation not given. The study sampled participants on day 63 after the first vaccine or placebo injection. The sequence derives from a person aged 18-65 years who received the Ad26.COV2.S COVID-19 vaccine or a placebo. The sequences come from peripheral blood, collected in a trial of Ad26.COV2.S vaccine versus placebo. The rearrangement joins TRBV30 to TRBJ1-2, with D perhaps matching TRBD1 (5 bases). CDR3: CAWSPGTFYGYTF. The CDR3 bases are TGTGCCTGGAGTCCCGGGACGTTCTATGGCTACACCTTC.